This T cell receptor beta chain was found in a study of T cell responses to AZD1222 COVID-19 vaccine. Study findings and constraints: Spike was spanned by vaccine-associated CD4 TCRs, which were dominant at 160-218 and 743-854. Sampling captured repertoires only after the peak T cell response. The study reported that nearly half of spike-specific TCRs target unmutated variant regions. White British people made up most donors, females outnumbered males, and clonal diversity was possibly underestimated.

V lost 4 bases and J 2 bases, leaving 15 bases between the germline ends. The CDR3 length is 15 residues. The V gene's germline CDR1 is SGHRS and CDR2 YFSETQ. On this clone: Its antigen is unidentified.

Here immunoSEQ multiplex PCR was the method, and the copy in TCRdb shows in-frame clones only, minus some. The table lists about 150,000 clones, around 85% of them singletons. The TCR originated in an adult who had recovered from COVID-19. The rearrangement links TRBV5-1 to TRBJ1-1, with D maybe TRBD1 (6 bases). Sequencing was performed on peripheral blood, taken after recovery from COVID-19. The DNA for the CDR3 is TGCGCCAGCAGCCTAAGTCGAGGGGGAAACACTGAAGCTTTCTTT. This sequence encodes CASSLSRGGNTEAFF.